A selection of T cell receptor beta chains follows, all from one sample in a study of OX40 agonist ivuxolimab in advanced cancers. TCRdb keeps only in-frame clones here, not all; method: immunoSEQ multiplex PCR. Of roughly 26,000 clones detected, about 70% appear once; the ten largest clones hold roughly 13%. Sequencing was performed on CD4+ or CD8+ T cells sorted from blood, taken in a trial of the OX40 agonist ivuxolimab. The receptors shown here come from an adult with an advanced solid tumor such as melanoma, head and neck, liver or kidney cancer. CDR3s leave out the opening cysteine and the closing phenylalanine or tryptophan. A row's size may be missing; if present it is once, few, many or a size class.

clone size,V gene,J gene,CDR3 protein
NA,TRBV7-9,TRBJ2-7,ASSLEGTGRFEQY
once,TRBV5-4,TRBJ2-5,ASSLATSGGSETQY
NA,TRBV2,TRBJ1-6,ASRATGSYNSPLH
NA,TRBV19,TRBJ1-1,ASSIAQNTEAF
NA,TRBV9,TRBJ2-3,ASSVAADTQY
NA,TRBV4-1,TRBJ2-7,ASSQDRGRYEQY
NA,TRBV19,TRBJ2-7,ASSIGGQGRITTEQY
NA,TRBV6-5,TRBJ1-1,ASRRTGTGNTEAF
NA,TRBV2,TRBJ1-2,ASGFSYGYT
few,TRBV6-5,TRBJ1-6,ASSSTGSSYNSPLH
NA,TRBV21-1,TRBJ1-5,ASSRGQQPQH
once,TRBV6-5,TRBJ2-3,ASSHSGGSADTQY
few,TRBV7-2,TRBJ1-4,ASSYRGGTRRLF
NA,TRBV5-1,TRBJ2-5,ASSSWGARQETQY
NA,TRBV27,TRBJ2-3,ASSSLAGGSDTQY
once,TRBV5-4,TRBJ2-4,ASSLDTAKNIQY
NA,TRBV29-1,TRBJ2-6,SVEGTDDSGANVLT
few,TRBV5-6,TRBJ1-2,ASSPPGPNYGYT
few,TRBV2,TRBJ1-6,ASSEQGTTPLH
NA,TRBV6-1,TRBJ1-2,ATRGRVGYT
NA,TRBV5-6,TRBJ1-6,ASSLGGARALH
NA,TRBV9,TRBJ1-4,ASSVSGMGEKLF
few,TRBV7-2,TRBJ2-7,ASSLDRLGEQY
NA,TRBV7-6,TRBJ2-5,ASSGPQETQY
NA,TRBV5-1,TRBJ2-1,ASSLYAGGTSGWNEQF
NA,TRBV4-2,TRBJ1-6,ASSQGQYSPLH
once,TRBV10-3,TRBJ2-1,AISESGLAVVNEQF
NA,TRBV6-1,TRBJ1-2,ASSEMTDYYGYT
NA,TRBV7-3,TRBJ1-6,ASSSSSPLH
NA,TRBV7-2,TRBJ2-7,ASSPGLASYEQY
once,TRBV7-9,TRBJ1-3,ASSPPVVSVGNTIY
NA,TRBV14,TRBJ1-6,ASSLGQGNSPLH
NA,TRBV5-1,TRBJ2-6,ASSPRKGIMGANVLT
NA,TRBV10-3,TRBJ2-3,AIAVTDTQY
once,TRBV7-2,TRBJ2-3,ASSFDGLYTDTQY
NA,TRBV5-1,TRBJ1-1,ASSAGGRGIDEAF
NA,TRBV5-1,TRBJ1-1,ASSFQKGGTEAF
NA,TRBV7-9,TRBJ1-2,ASSPRGGNEGYT
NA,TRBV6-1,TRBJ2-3,ASSGLAGASSTDTQY
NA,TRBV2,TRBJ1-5,ASSEALQLQPQH
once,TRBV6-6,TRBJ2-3,ASSPRQGDTQY
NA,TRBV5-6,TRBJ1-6,ASSLRTVNSPLH
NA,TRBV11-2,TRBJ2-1,ASQRTGGAEQF
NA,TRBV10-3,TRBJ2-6,ATRDSGANVLT
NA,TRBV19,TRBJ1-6,ASSPRGSYNSPLH
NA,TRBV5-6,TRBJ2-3,ASSFQKQRDTQY